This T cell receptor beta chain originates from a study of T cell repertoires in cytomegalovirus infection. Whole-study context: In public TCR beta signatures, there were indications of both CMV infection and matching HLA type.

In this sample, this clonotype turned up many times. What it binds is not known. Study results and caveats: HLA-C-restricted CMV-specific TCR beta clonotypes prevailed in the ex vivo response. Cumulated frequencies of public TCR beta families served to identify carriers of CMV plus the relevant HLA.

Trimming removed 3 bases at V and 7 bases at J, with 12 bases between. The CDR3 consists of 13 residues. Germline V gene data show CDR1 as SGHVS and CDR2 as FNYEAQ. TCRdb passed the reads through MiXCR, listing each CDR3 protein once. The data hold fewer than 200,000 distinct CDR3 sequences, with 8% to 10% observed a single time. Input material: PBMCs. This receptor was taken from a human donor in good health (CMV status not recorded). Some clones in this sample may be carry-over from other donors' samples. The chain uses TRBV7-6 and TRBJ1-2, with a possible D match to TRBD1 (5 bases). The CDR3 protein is CASSFLLGGGYTF. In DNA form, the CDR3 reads TGTGCCAGCAGCTTCCTTCTCGGGGGTGGCTACACCTTC.